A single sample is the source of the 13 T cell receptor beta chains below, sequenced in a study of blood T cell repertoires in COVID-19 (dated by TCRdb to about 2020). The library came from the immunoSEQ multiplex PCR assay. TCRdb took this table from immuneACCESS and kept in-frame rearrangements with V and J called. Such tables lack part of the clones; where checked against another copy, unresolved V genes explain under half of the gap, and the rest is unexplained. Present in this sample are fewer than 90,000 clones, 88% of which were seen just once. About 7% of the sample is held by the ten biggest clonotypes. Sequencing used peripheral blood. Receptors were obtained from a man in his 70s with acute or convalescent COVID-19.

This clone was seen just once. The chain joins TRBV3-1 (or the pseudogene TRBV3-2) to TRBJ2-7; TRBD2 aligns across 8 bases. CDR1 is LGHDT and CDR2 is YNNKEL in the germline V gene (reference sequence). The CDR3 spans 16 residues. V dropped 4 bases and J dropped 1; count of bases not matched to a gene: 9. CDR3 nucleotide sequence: TGTGCCAGCAGCCCCCCGGGGGGGCCGGTTTCCTACGAGCAGTACTTC. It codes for CASSPPGGPVSYEQYF.

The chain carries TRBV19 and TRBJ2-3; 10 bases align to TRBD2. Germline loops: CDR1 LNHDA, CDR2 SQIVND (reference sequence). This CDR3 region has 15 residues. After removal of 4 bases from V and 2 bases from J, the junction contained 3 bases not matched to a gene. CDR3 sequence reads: CASSRTSGDTDTQYF. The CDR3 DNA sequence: TGTGCCAGTAGTAGGACTAGCGGAGACACAGATACGCAGTATTTT.

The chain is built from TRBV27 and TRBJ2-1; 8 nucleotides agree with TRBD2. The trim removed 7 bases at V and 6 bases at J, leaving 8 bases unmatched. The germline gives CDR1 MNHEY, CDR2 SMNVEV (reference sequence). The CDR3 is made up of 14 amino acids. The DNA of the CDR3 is TGTGCCAGCACAAACGGACTAGCTGGCAATGAGCAGTTCTTC. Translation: CASTNGLAGNEQFF.

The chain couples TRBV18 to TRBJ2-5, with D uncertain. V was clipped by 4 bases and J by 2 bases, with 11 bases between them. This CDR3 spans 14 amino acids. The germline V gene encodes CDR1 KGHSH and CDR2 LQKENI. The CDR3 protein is CASSLSGLQETQYF. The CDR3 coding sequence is TGTGCCAGCTCACTTAGTGGGCTACAAGAGACCCAGTACTTC.

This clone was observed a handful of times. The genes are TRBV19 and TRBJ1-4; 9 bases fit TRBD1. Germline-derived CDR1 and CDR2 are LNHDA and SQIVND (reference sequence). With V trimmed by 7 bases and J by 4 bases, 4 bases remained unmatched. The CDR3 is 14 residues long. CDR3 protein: CASTPDRGNEKLFF. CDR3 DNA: TGTGCCAGTACCCCGGACAGGGGTAATGAAAAACTGTTTTTT.

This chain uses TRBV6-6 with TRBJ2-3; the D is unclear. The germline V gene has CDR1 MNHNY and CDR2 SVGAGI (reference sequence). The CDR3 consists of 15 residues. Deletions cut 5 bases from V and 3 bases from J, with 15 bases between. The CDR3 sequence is CASSPETHGTDTQYF. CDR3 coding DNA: TGTGCCAGCAGTCCTGAGACTCACGGGACAGATACGCAGTATTTT.

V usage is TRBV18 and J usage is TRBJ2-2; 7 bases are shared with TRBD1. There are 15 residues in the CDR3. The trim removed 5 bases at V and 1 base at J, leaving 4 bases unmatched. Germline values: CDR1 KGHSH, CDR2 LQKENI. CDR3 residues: CASSSGTENTGELFF. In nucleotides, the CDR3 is TGTGCCAGCTCATCCGGGACAGAGAACACCGGGGAGCTGTTTTTT.

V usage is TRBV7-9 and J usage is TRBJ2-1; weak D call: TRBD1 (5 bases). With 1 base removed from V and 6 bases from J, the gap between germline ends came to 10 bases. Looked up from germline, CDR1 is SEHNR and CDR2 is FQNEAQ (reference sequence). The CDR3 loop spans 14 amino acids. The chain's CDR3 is CASSLDTGRNEQFF. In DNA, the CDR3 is TGTGCCAGCAGCTTAGATACAGGCCGCAATGAGCAGTTCTTC.

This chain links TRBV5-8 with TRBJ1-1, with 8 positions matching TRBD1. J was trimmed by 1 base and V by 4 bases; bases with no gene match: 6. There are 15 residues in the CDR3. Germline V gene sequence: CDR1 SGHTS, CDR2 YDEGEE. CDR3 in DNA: TGTGCCAGCAGCATTCGGACAGGGAAGAACACTGAAGCTTTCTTT. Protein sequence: CASSIRTGKNTEAFF.

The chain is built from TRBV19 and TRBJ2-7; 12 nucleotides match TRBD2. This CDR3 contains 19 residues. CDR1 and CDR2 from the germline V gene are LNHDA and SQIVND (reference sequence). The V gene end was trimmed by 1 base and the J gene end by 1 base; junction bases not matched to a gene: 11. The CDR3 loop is CASSIGELAGGFRSYEQYF. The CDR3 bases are TGTGCCAGTAGTATAGGTGAACTAGCGGGAGGATTTCGTTCCTACGAGCAGTACTTC.

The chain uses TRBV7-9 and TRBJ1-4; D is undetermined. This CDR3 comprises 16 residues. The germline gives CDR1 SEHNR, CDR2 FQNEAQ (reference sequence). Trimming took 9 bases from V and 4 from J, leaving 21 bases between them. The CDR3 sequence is CASSGPIPHGNEKLFF. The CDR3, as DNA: TGTGCCAGTAGCGGGCCAATCCCCCATGGTAATGAAAAACTGTTTTTT.

The CDR3 sequence: CASRDSRPEAFF. The CDR3 DNA is TGTGCCAGCAGGGACAGTCGACCTGAAGCTTTCTTT. The rearrangement uses TRBV12-3 or TRBV12-4 and TRBJ1-1, with a weak D call TRBD1 (6 bases). The V end was cut by 6 bases, the J end by 6 bases, with 11 bases between. The CDR3 is 12 residues long.

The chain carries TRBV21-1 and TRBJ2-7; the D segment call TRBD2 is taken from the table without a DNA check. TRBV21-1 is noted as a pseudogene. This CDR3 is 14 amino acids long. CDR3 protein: CASSKVWYRGEQYF. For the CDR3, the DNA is TGTGCCAGCAGCAAAGTTTGGTACCGGGGCGAGCAGTACTTC.